Presented here are 17 T cell receptor beta chains from one specimen sequenced in a study of Ad26.COV2.S vaccination and SARS-CoV-2 variants. Libraries were prepared by immunoSEQ multiplex PCR; TCRdb keeps only in-frame clonotypes and omits some of them. The data show under 150,000 clones, about nine tenths seen once. The sequences come from peripheral blood, collected after recovery from COVID-19. The receptors stem from a human donor who had recovered from COVID-19.

This chain links TRBV25-1 with TRBJ2-2, with a possible D match to TRBD1 (5 bases). Trimming removed 4 bases at V and 5 bases at J, with 11 bases between. Germline V gene lookup returns CDR1 MGHDK and CDR2 SYGVNS. CDR3 length: 14 amino acids. CDR3 amino acids: CASSGRVGTGELFF. CDR3 nucleotides: TGTGCCAGCAGTGGCAGGGTTGGGACCGGGGAGCTGTTTTTT.

The CDR3 DNA follows: TGTGCCAGCAGTTTGCACGGATCGTCCGCTGAAGCTTTCTTT. Its protein is CASSLHGSSAEAFF. The V and J genes are TRBV28 and TRBJ1-1; D uncertain. This CDR3 contains 14 residues. Germline V gene sequence: CDR1 MDHEN, CDR2 SYDVKM. The ends were cut back, 3 bases at V and 6 bases at J, with 14 bases in the middle.

This clone was observed at least ten times. The rearrangement uses TRBV9 and TRBJ2-6, with a possible D match to TRBD2 (6 bases). The CDR3 is made up of 15 amino acids. V was pared by 4 bases and J by 0 bases, with 8 bases between. In germline, CDR1 is SGDLS, CDR2 YYNGEE. The CDR3 DNA is TGTGCCAGCAGCTTTAGCGGCTCTGGGGCCAACGTCCTGACTTTC. Residues: CASSFSGSGANVLTF. The entire variable domain, with the rest obtained from reference TRBV9 and TRBJ2-6, is as follows: DSGVTQTPKHLITATGQRVTLRCSPRSGDLSVYWYQQSLDQGLQFLIQYYNGEERAKGNILERFSAQQFPDLHSELNLSSLELGDSALYFCASSFSGSGANVLTFGAGSRLTVL.

This chain uses TRBV7-2 with TRBJ2-1, with unresolved D. CDR1 and CDR2 (germline): SGHTA, FQGNSA. V lost 3 bases and J 6 bases, leaving 15 bases between the germline ends. The CDR3 runs to 15 residues. The CDR3 region has the DNA TGTGCCAGCAGCTTGAGACTTTGGGGATTCAATGAGCAGTTCTTC. Its translation is CASSLRLWGFNEQFF. Variable domain in full (rest from reference TRBV7-2 and TRBJ2-1): GAGVSQSPSNKVTEKGKDVELRCDPISGHTALYWYRQSLGQGLEFLIYFQGNSAPDKSGLPSDRFSAERTGGSVSTLTIQRTQQEDSAVYLCASSLRLWGFNEQFFGPGTRLTVL.

The genes are TRBV7-2 and TRBJ1-1; no reliable D call. Deletions cut 5 bases from V and 6 bases from J, with 16 bases between. Germline loops: CDR1 SGHTA, CDR2 FQGNSA. This CDR3 contains 14 residues. The CDR3 nucleotides are TGTGCCAGCAGCACCACCCCAGTCATTTCTGAAGCTTTCTTT. It yields the protein CASSTTPVISEAFF.

This chain's CDR3 is CASTQQGANYGYTF. The CDR3 coding sequence is TGTGCCAGCACCCAACAGGGGGCGAACTATGGCTACACCTTC. This chain links TRBV7-2 with TRBJ1-2; 9 positions match TRBD1. The CDR3 consists of 14 residues. Per the germline V gene, CDR1 is SGHTA and CDR2 is FQGNSA. The junction had 5 bases not matched to a gene; V was cut back by 7 bases and J by 2 bases. Full variable domain (missing parts from reference TRBV7-2 and TRBJ1-2): GAGVSQSPSNKVTEKGKDVELRCDPISGHTALYWYRQSLGQGLEFLIYFQGNSAPDKSGLPSDRFSAERTGGSVSTLTIQRTQQEDSAVYLCASTQQGANYGYTFGSGTRLTVV.

The chain joins TRBV7-8 to TRBJ2-6; D ambiguous. CDR3 size: 15 residues. CDR1 is SGHVS, CDR2 FQNEAQ, per germline. V lost 2 bases and J lost 2, with 7 bases in between. The CDR3 DNA sequence: TGTGCCAGCAGCTTACTGAACCCTGGGGCCAACGTCCTGACTTTC. Its translation: CASSLLNPGANVLTF.

CDR3 bases: TGTGCCAGCACCCTCCGAGTTATGGGGAAAAGCCACTACGAGCAGTACTTC. Its translation: CASTLRVMGKSHYEQYF. The V gene is TRBV5-6, the J gene TRBJ2-7, with D unresolved. This CDR3 comprises 17 residues. CDR1 SGHDT and CDR2 YYEEEE come from the germline V gene. The ends were cut back, 6 bases at V and 3 bases at J, with 25 bases in the middle.

The chain uses TRBV2 and TRBJ2-7, with a weak D call TRBD1 (6 bases). The germline CDR1 and CDR2 sequences are SNHLY and FYNNEI. Trimming stripped 2 bases from V and 4 bases from J, with 12 bases between. This CDR3 is built from 14 residues. The CDR3 region is CASSEQGIGYEQYF. In nucleotides, the CDR3 is TGTGCCAGCAGTGAACAGGGGATTGGATACGAGCAGTACTTC.

The gene calls are TRBV7-9 and TRBJ2-7; tentative D call: TRBD1 (6 bases). The V end lost 1 base, the J end lost 7 bases, and 14 bases lay between the germline ends. The CDR3 consists of 14 residues. The V gene's germline CDR1 is SEHNR and CDR2 FQNEAQ (reference sequence). The CDR3 bases are TGTGCCAGCAGCTTAGAGGGGCAGGGGAGTGAGCAGTACTTC. Translated, it gives CASSLEGQGSEQYF.

CDR3 sequence: CASSSRGLGNQPQHF. In DNA form, the CDR3 reads TGTGCCAGCAGTTCCCGAGGGTTAGGCAATCAGCCCCAGCATTTT. The V and J genes are TRBV28 and TRBJ1-5, with D unclear. Germline loops: CDR1 MDHEN, CDR2 SYDVKM. Deletions cut 4 bases from V and 2 bases from J, with 12 bases between. The CDR3 spans 15 residues.

The chain recombines TRBV6-2 or TRBV6-3 with TRBJ2-4; TRBD1 aligns across 10 bases. The V gene end was trimmed by 0 bases and the J gene end by 8 bases; junction bases not matched to a gene: 7. The CDR3 has 16 amino acids. Germline-derived CDR1 and CDR2 are MNHEY and SVGEGT. Here the CDR3 DNA reads TGTGCCAGCAGTTACTCCGGACAGGGGGACTGGTACATTCAGTACTTC. Translating it yields CASSYSGQGDWYIQYF.

V and J are TRBV28 and TRBJ2-5; TRBD1 matches at 7 bases. V lost 8 bases, J lost 4 bases, and 10 bases stayed unmatched. The CDR3 has 14 residues. Germline assignment: CDR1 MDHEN and CDR2 SYDVKM. The DNA for the CDR3 is TGTGCCAGCGTGGAGGACAGGAGGAGAGAGACCCAGTACTTC. Protein product: CASVEDRRRETQYF.

V is TRBV18 and J is TRBJ1-4; 7 bases are a match to TRBD1. The V segment lost 3 bases and the J segment 6 bases; nucleotides outside the gene matches: 10. CDR3 length: 16 residues. Germline V gene data show CDR1 as KGHSH and CDR2 as LQKENI. The CDR3 sequence is CASSPDRAKGYEKLFF. CDR3 bases: TGTGCCAGCTCACCCGACAGGGCTAAGGGGTATGAAAAACTGTTTTTT.

This clone was detected only once. This rearrangement joins TRBV6-5 to TRBJ2-2, with no clear D. Germline assignment: CDR1 MNHEY and CDR2 SVGAGI. The CDR3 runs to 14 residues. Deletions cut 2 bases from V and 3 bases from J, with 7 bases between. As DNA, the CDR3 is TGTGCCAGCAGTTACGGTGGAGACACCGGGGAGCTGTTTTTT. This gives the protein CASSYGGDTGELFF.

The chain is built from TRBV4-1 and TRBJ1-6; 7 bases are a match to TRBD1. The length of the CDR3 is 16 residues. J gave up 8 bases and V 3 bases, and 10 bases lay outside the gene matches. Germline V lookup: CDR1 MGHRA, CDR2 YSYEKL. CDR3 sequence reads: CASSHTRGNLDSPLHF. As DNA, the CDR3 is TGCGCCAGCAGCCATACCAGGGGGAATCTGGATTCACCCCTCCACTTT.

The chain links TRBV5-4 to TRBJ2-1, with D unclear. Germline V gives CDR1 SGHNT, CDR2 YYREEE (reference sequence). CDR3 length: 13 amino acids. V was cut by 2 bases and J by 4 bases, with 7 bases left in between. Here the CDR3 DNA reads TGTGCCAGCAGCTTAGTACAGTACAATGAGCAGTTCTTC. Translation: CASSLVQYNEQFF.